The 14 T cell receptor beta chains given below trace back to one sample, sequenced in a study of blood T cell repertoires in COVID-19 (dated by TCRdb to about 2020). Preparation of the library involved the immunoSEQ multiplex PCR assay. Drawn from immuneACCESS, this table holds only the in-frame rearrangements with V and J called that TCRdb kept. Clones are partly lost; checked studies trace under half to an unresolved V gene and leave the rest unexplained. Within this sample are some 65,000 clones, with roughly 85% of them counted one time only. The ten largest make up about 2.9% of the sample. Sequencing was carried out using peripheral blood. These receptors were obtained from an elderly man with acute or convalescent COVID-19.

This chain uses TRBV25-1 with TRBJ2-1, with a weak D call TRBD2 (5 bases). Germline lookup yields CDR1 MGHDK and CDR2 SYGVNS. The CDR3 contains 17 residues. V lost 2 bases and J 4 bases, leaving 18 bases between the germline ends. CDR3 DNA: TGTGCCAGCAGTGAAAGGTTGCCAGGACTCCGTTACAATGAGCAGTTCTTC. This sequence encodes CASSERLPGLRYNEQFF.

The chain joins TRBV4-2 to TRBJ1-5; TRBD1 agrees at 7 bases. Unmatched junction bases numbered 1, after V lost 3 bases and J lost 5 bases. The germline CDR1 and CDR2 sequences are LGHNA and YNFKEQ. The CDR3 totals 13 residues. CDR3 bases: TGTGCCAGCAGCCAGACAGGGTATCAGCCCCAGCATTTT. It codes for CASSQTGYQPQHF.

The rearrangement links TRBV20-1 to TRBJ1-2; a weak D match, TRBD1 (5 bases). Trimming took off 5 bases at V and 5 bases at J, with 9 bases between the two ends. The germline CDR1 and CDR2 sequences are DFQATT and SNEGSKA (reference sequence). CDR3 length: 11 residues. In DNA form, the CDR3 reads TGCAGTGCTGAGCAGGGATATGGCTACACCTTC. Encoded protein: CSAEQGYGYTF.

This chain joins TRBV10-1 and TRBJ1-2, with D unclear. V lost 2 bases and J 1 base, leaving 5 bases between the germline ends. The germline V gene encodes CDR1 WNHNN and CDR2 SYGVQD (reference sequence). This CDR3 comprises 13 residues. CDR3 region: CASSENFNYGYTF. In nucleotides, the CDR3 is TGCGCCAGCAGTGAGAACTTTAACTATGGCTACACCTTC.

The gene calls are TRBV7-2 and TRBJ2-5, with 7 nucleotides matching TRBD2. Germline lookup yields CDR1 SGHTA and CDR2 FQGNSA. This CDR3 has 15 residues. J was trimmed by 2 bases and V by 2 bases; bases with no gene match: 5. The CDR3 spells CASSLRGGTQETQYF. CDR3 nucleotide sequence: TGTGCCAGCAGCTTAAGGGGAGGGACGCAAGAGACCCAGTACTTC.

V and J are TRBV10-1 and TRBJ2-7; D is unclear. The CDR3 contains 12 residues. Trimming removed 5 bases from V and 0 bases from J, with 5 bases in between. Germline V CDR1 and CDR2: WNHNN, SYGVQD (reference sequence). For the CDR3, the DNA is TGCGCCAGCAGTTCTAGCTCCTACGAGCAGTACTTC. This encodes CASSSSSYEQYF.

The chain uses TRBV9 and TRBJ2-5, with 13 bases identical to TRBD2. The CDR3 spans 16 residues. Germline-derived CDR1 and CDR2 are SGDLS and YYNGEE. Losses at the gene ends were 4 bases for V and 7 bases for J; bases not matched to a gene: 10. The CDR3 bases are TGTGCCAGCAGCCTCTCGGGGACTAGCGGGGCCGGGACCCAGTACTTC. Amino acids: CASSLSGTSGAGTQYF. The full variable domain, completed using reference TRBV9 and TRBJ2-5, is DSGVTQTPKHLITATGQRVTLRCSPRSGDLSVYWYQQSLDQGLQFLIQYYNGEERAKGNILERFSAQQFPDLHSELNLSSLELGDSALYFCASSLSGTSGAGTQYFGPGTRLLVL.

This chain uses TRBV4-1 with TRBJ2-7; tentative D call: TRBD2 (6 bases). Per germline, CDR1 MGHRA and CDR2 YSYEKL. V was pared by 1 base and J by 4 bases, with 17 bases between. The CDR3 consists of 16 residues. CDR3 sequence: CASSQGGTVGVYEQYF. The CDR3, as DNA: TGCGCCAGCAGCCAAGGGGGGACTGTAGGGGTTTACGAGCAGTACTTC.

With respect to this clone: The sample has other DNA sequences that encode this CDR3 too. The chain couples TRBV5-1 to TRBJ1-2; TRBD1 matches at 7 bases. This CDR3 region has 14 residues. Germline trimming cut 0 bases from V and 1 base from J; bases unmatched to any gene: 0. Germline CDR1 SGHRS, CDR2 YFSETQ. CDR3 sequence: CASSLGQGNYGYTF. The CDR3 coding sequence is TGCGCCAGCAGCTTGGGACAGGGTAACTATGGCTACACCTTC. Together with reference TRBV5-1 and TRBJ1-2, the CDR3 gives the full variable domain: KAGVTQTPRYLIKTRGQQVTLSCSPISGHRSVSWYQQTPGQGLQFLFEYFSETQRNKGNFPGRFSGRQFSNSRSEMNVSTLELGDSALYLCASSLGQGNYGYTFGSGTRLTVV.

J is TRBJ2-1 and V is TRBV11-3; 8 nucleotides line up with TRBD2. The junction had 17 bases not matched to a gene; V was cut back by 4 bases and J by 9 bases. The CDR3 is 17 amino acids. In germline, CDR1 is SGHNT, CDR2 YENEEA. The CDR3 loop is CASSSSTSGQGVTEQFF. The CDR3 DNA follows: TGTGCCAGCAGCTCAAGTACTAGCGGTCAGGGTGTTACTGAGCAGTTCTTC.

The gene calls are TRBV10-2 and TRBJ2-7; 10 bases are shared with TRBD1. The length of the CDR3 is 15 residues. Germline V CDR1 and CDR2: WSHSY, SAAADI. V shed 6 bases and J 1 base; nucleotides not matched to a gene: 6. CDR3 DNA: TGCGCCAGCAGGGCAACGGGACAGGGGTCCTACGAGCAGTACTTC. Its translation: CASRATGQGSYEQYF.

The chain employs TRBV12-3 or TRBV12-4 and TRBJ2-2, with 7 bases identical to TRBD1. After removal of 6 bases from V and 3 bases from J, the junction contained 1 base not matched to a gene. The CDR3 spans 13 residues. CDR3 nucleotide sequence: TGTGCCAGCAGAACAGGGGACACCGGGGAGCTGTTTTTT. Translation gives CASRTGDTGELFF.

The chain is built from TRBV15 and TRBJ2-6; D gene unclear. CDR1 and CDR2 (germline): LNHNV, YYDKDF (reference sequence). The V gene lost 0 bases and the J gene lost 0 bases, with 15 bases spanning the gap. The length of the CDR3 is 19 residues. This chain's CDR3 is CATSRESVGRHSGANVLTF. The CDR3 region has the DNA TGTGCCACCAGCAGAGAATCCGTGGGCCGGCACTCTGGGGCCAACGTCCTGACTTTC. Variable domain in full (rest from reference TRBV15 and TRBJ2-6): DAMVIQNPRYQVTQFGKPVTLSCSQTLNHNVMYWYQQKSSQAPKLLFHYYDKDFNNEADTPDNFQSRRPNTSFCFLDIRSPGLGDTAMYLCATSRESVGRHSGANVLTFGAGSRLTVL.

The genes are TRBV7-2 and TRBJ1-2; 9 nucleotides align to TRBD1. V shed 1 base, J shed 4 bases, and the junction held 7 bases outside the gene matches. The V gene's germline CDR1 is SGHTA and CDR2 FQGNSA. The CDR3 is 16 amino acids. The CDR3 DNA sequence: TGTGCCAGCAGCTTAGGGGGACAGGGTATGCTCTATGGCTACACCTTC. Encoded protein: CASSLGGQGMLYGYTF.